A selection of T cell receptor beta chains follows, all from one sample in a study of early T cells in non-severe SARS-CoV-2 infection. One entry per CDR3 protein, called by TCRdb with MiXCR from the 5' RACE reads. The sample lists 60,000 to 75,000 distinct CDR3 sequences; over 9.5% were seen once. The source was whole blood, collected at baseline. Receptors were obtained from an adult who was a healthcare worker with PCR-confirmed SARS-CoV-2 infection or an uninfected control (not recorded which). The CDR3 runs from the conserved cysteine through the conserved F or W. The D gene is left open where the match is weak. Clone size is shown for a subset of rows, as once, few, many or a class of expanded clone.

v_gene	j_gene	d_gene	abundance	CDR3aa	CDR3nt
TRBV9	TRBJ2-3	NA	NA	CASSVSLAADTQYF	TGTGCCAGCAGCGTTAGTTTAGCGGCAGATACGCAGTATTTT
TRBV10-3	TRBJ2-1	NA	NA	CAVSSSANEQFF	TGTGCCGTTTCCTCTTCGGCCAATGAGCAGTTCTTC
TRBV2	TRBJ1-1	NA	NA	CASSKGGVTEAFF	TGTGCCAGCAGTAAAGGGGGGGTCACTGAAGCTTTCTTT
TRBV19	TRBJ1-4	TRBD1	few	CASSTTGDQEKLFF	TGTGCCAGTAGTACAACAGGGGATCAGGAAAAACTGTTTTTT
TRBV19	TRBJ1-5	NA	NA	CASSIWQGNNQPQHF	TGTGCCAGTAGTATTTGGCAGGGGAACAATCAGCCCCAGCATTTT
TRBV9	TRBJ2-1	TRBD2	many	CASSAQKAGVEQFF	TGTGCCAGCAGCGCTCAGAAAGCGGGAGTGGAGCAGTTCTTC
TRBV29-1	TRBJ2-7	TRBD2	many	CSVEGGLAGGSYEQYF	TGCAGCGTTGAAGGCGGGCTAGCGGGAGGGTCCTACGAGCAGTACTTC
TRBV24-1	TRBJ1-1	NA	NA	CATSDTGNAEAFF	TGTGCCACCAGTGACACGGGCAACGCTGAAGCTTTCTTT
TRBV9	TRBJ2-1	NA	NA	CASSVEQATYNEQFF	TGTGCCAGCAGCGTAGAACAGGCTACCTACAATGAGCAGTTCTTC
TRBV29-1	TRBJ1-1	NA	many	CSAARNTEAFF	TGCAGCGCTGCAAGGAACACTGAAGCTTTCTTT
TRBV30	TRBJ1-1	NA	few	CAWSENGVEAFF	TGTGCCTGGAGTGAAAATGGCGTTGAAGCTTTCTTT
TRBV2	TRBJ2-2	NA	few	CASSPQARSGTGELFF	TGTGCCAGCAGCCCCCAGGCCAGGTCGGGCACCGGGGAGCTGTTTTTT
TRBV10-2	TRBJ1-1	TRBD1	few	CAGRKGGVGTEAFF	TGCGCCGGGAGGAAAGGGGGCGTCGGCACTGAAGCTTTCTTT
TRBV24-1	TRBJ2-3	TRBD2	few	CATSDSLRTSGRSDTQYF	TGTGCCACCAGTGATTCTTTACGGACTAGCGGGAGATCAGATACGCAGTATTTT
TRBV11-3	TRBJ2-3	NA	few	CASSSGGVTDTQYF	TGTGCCAGCAGCTCCGGTGGGGTCACAGATACGCAGTATTTT
TRBV11-2	TRBJ1-4	NA	NA	CASSPTAALGVGNEKLFF	TGTGCCAGCAGCCCGACTGCGGCCCTGGGGGTCGGTAATGAAAAACTGTTTTTT
TRBV4-1	TRBJ1-5	NA	few	CASSQVQNQPQHF	TGCGCCAGCAGCCAAGTCCAGAATCAGCCCCAGCATTTT
TRBV5-1	TRBJ2-5	NA	NA	CASSWNQGGETQYF	TGCGCCAGCAGCTGGAACCAAGGTGGTGAGACCCAGTACTTC
TRBV4-1	TRBJ2-2	NA	many	CASSQDPSFGELFF	TGCGCCAGCAGCCAAGATCCTAGCTTCGGGGAGCTGTTTTTT
TRBV7-6	TRBJ2-1	TRBD1	many	CASSSGQGPFGGEQFF	TGTGCCAGCAGCTCGGGACAGGGGCCATTCGGGGGTGAGCAGTTCTTC
TRBV20-1	TRBJ2-7	NA	few	CSARKADSYEQYF	TGCAGTGCTAGGAAGGCGGACTCCTACGAGCAGTACTTC
TRBV4-1	TRBJ2-3	NA	many	CASSQDTGSTDTQYF	TGCGCCAGCAGCCAAGACACGGGGAGCACAGATACGCAGTATTTT
TRBV7-7	TRBJ2-7	NA	few	CASSPGHNSYEQYF	TGTGCCAGCAGCCCGGGACATAACTCCTACGAGCAGTACTTC
TRBV20-1	TRBJ2-1	TRBD2	many	CSARTSGFGEQFF	TGCAGTGCGCGGACTAGCGGGTTTGGTGAGCAGTTCTTC
TRBV7-6	TRBJ2-1	TRBD2	many	CASSRGGGSYNEQFF	TGTGCCAGCAGCCGCGGGGGAGGTTCCTACAATGAGCAGTTCTTC
TRBV20-1	TRBJ2-5	NA	NA	CSARAGDGWYQETQYF	TGCAGTGCTAGGGCTGGGGACGGATGGTACCAAGAGACCCAGTACTTC
TRBV6-5	TRBJ2-7	NA	NA	CASRAPGVYEQYF	TGTGCCAGCAGGGCGCCGGGAGTCTACGAGCAGTACTTC
TRBV13	TRBJ2-3	TRBD2	many	CASSPGGSIDTQYF	TGTGCCAGCAGCCCGGGAGGTAGCATAGATACGCAGTATTTT
TRBV6-2/TRBV6-3	TRBJ2-7	NA	NA	CASSYTKYEQYF	TGTGCCAGCAGTTACACAAAATACGAGCAGTACTTC